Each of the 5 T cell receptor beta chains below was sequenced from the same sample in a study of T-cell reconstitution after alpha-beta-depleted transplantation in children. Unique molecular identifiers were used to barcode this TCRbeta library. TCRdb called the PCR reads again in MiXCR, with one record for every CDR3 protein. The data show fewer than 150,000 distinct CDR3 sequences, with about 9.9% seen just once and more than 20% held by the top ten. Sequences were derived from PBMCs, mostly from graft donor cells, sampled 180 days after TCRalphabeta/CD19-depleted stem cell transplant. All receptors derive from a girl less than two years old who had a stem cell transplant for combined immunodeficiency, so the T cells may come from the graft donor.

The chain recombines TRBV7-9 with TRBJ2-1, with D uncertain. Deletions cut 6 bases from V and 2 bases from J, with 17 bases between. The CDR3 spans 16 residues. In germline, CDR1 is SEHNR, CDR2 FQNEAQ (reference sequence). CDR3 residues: CASRKKRAPPYNEQFF. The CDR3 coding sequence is TGTGCCAGCAGAAAGAAAAGAGCGCCTCCCTACAATGAGCAGTTCTTC.

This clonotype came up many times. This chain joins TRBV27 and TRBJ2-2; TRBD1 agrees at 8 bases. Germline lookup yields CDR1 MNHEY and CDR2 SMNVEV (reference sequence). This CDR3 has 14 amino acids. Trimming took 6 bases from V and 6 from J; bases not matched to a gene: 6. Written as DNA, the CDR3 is TGTGCCAGCAGCAGGGGGCGAATGGCCGGGGAGCTGTTTTTT. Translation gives CASSRGRMAGELFF.

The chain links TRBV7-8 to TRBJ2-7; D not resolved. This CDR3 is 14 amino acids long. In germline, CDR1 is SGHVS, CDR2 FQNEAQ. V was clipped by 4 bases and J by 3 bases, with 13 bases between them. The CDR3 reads CASSSHSVGYEQYF. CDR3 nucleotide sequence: TGTGCCAGCAGCTCTCACTCGGTTGGCTACGAGCAGTACTTC.

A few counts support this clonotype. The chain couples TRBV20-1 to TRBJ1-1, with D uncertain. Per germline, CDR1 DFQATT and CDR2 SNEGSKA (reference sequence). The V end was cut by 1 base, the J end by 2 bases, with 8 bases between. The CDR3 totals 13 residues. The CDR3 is CSARAQGNTEAFF. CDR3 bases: TGCAGTGCTAGAGCCCAAGGAAACACTGAAGCTTTCTTT.

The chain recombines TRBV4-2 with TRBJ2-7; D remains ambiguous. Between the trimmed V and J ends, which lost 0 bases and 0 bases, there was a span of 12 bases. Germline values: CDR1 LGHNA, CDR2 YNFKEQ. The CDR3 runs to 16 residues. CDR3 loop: CASSQERSWTSYEQYF. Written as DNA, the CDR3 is TGTGCCAGCAGCCAAGAGAGGTCCTGGACCTCCTACGAGCAGTACTTC.